These T cell receptor beta chains were read from a single sample in a study of T-cell memory formation after mild COVID-19. TCRdb re-analysed the 5' RACE reads in MiXCR, keeping a single row per CDR3 protein. Altogether about 34,000 distinct CDR3 sequences are present, 7% to 9.5% being singletons, with the ten largest covering under 30%. Source material: PBMCs or a T cell subset sorted from them (not recorded which). Source of these receptors: a young man who had mild COVID-19 (a few samples of this study predate the infection). Cell type and time point are not known. Both conserved end residues are part of each CDR3. Each record gives: J gene, D gene, clone size, V gene, CDR3 length, CDR3 DNA, CDR3 protein. D genes are given only for firm matches. Size is omitted from some rows. Given values are once, few, many or a class for expanded clones.

>TRBJ2-2|NA|many|TRBV12-3/TRBV12-4|12
TGTGCCAGCAGCCGATACACCGGGGAGCTGTTTTTT
CASSRYTGELFF
>TRBJ2-5|TRBD1|many|TRBV10-3|15
TGTGCCATCAGTGATTGGGACAGGGGTCAAGAGACCCAGTACTTC
CAISDWDRGQETQYF
>TRBJ2-4|TRBD1|many|TRBV6-5|16
TGTGCCAGCAGGCCTGCAGGACAGGGGCCAGGAAACATTCAGTACTTC
CASRPAGQGPGNIQYF
>TRBJ2-1|TRBD1|few|TRBV12-3/TRBV12-4|16
TGTGCCAGCGCGGGACAGGGGGCGAGCTCCTACAATGAGCAGTTCTTC
CASAGQGASSYNEQFF
>TRBJ2-5|TRBD2|many|TRBV28|15
TGTGCCAGCCTAGCGGGGGGCGCTGAGTCTGAGACCCAGTACTTC
CASLAGGAESETQYF
>TRBJ2-1|NA|many|TRBV5-4|13
TGTGCCAGCAGCTCCTATGAGGCGTTTGGGCAGTTCTTC
CASSSYEAFGQFF
>TRBJ1-1|TRBD1|NA|TRBV7-9|14
TGTGCCAGCAGCTCCCGACAGGGGGGGACTGAAGCTTTCTTT
CASSSRQGGTEAFF
>TRBJ2-5|NA|few|TRBV29-1|14
TGCAGCGTTGAAGGGTACAGGCCGGGTGAGACCCAGTACTTC
CSVEGYRPGETQYF
>TRBJ1-5|NA|NA|TRBV10-3|12
TGTGCCATCAAGGAGTTGGAGGGACCCCAGCATTTT
CAIKELEGPQHF
>TRBJ1-2|TRBD1|medium-sized|TRBV11-2|13
TGTGCCAGCAGCCCTGGACAGGACTATGGCTACACCTTC
CASSPGQDYGYTF
>TRBJ1-1|NA|NA|TRBV4-3|15
TGCGCCAGCAGCCAAGTAGGTCGCGGGGGGGATGAAGCTTTCTTT
CASSQVGRGGDEAFF
>TRBJ2-1|TRBD2|NA|TRBV29-1|14
TGCAGCGTCGATACTAGCGGGGGTGGCAATGAGCAGTTCTTC
CSVDTSGGGNEQFF
>TRBJ2-1|NA|NA|TRBV3-1|13
TGTGCCAGCAGCCAAAGTACACAGGGTGAGCAGTTCTTC
CASSQSTQGEQFF
>TRBJ1-3|NA|NA|TRBV28|12
TGTGCCAGCAGACATCCTGGAAACACCATATATTTT
CASRHPGNTIYF
>TRBJ2-5|NA|NA|TRBV12-3/TRBV12-4|15
TGTGCCAGCAGTCCAGGGGAAGGTGGACGAGAGACCCAGTACTTC
CASSPGEGGRETQYF